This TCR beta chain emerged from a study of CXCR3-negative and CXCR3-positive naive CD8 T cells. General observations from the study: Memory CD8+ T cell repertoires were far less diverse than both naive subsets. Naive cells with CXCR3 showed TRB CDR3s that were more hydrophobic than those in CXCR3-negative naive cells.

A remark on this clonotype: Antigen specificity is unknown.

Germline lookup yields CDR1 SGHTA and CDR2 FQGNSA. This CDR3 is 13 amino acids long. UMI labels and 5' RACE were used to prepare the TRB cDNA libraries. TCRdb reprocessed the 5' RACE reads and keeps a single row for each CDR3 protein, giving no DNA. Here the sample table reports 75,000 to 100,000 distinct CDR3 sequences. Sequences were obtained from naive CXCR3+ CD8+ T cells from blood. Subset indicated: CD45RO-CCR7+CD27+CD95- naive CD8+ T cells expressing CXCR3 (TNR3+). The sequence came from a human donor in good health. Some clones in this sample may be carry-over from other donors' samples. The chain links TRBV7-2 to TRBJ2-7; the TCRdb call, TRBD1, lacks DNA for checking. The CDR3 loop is CASSFGQEYEQYF.